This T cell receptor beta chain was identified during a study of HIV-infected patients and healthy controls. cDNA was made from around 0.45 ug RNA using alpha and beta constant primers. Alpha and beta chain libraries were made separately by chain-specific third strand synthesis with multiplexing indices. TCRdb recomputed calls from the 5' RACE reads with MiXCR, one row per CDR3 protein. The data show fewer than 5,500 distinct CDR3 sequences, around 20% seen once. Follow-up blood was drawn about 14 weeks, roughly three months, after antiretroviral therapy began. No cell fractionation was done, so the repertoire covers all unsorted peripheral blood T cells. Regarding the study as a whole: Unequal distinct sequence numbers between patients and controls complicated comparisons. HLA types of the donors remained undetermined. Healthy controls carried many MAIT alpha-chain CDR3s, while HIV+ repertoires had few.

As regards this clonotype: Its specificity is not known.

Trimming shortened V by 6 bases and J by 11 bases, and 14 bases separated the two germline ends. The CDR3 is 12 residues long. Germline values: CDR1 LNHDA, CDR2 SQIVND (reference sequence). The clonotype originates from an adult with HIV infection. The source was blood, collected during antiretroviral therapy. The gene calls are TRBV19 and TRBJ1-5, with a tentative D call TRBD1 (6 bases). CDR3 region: CASSLQGLAQHF. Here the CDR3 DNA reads TGTGCCAGTAGCCTACAGGGTCTGGCCCAGCATTTT.